This T cell receptor (beta chain) comes out of a study of T cells in Graves' hyperthyroidism and ophthalmopathy. V was shortened by 3 bases and J by 4 bases, with 6 bases between the two germline ends. This CDR3 has 13 residues. Amplification yielded TCR beta CDR3 regions, with RNA transcripts as the source. HTBI primers were the set used in a first-round RT-PCR of the TCR CDR3. TCRdb re-called the multiplex PCR reads with MiXCR, one entry per CDR3 protein. The table lists hundreds of thousands of distinct CDR3 sequences, roughly 14% of them singletons. This clonotype was seen repeatedly, ten times or more. Its cognate antigen is unknown. Regarding the study as a whole: The model's output predicted ophthalmopathy at a median of about 5.9 months prior to onset.

Investigators excluded patients with uncontrolled infection, other autoimmune disease, pregnancy or lactation. Source material: blood. The rearrangement joins TRBV12-3 or TRBV12-4 to TRBJ2-2, with D uncertain. The TCR originated in a woman aged 30 to 39 with Graves' hyperthyroidism that later progressed to Graves' ophthalmopathy. The chain's CDR3 is CASSFDPTGELFF. CDR3 nucleotide sequence: TGTGCCAGCAGTTTTGACCCCACCGGGGAGCTGTTTTTT.